Below are 15 T cell receptor beta chains sequenced from a single sample in a study of CD8 T cells in Susac syndrome. The authors reverse transcribed roughly 0.5 to 1 ug RNA with random hexamers. TCRdb re-called the immunoSEQ multiplex PCR reads through MiXCR, storing one row per CDR3 protein. The repertoire holds about 200,000 distinct CDR3 sequences, 95% seen once, with approximately 0.1% in the top ten. Sequencing input: CD4+ T cells from PBMCs. All receptors come from a human donor in good health.

The chain uses TRBV12-3 or TRBV12-4 and TRBJ1-1, with D hard to call. This CDR3 region has 14 residues. The V end lost 6 bases, the J end lost 0 bases, and 11 bases lay between the germline ends. The DNA of the CDR3 is TGTGCCAGCAGGGTACAGAGTCTGAACACTGAAGCTTTCTTT. This gives the protein CASRVQSLNTEAFF.

J is TRBJ1-5 and V is TRBV29-1; D is uncertain. The CDR3 extends over 11 amino acids. Looked up from germline, CDR1 is SQVTM and CDR2 is ANQGSEA. V lost 4 bases and J lost 5, with 6 bases in between. The CDR3 here is CSVGVDQPQHF. Here the CDR3 DNA reads TGCAGCGTTGGGGTGGATCAGCCCCAGCATTTT. The whole variable domain, filled in from reference TRBV29-1 and TRBJ1-5, reads SAVISQKPSRDICQRGTSLTIQCQVDSQVTMMFWYRQQPGQSLTLIATANQGSEATYESGFVIDKFPISRPNLTFSTLTVSNMSPEDSSIYLCSVGVDQPQHFGDGTRLSIL.

V usage is TRBV29-1 and J usage is TRBJ2-3; TRBD2 matches at 8 bases. V was pared by 8 bases and J by 0 bases, with 10 bases of the junction left unmatched. This CDR3 is built from 15 residues. Germline V gene lookup returns CDR1 SQVTM and CDR2 ANQGSEA. The chain's CDR3 is CSSREAGGSTDTQYF. As DNA, the CDR3 is TGCAGCTCCCGGGAGGCGGGGGGTAGCACAGATACGCAGTATTTT.

The chain employs TRBV20-1 and TRBJ1-5; tentative D call: TRBD1 (5 bases). V lost 2 bases, J lost 7 bases, and 15 bases lay in between. The length of the CDR3 is 14 residues. From germline, CDR1 is DFQATT and CDR2 SNEGSKA (reference sequence). The CDR3: CSARMVPGEQPQHF. The CDR3 DNA follows: TGCAGTGCTAGAATGGTCCCGGGGGAACAGCCCCAGCATTTT.

The chain combines TRBV6-2 or TRBV6-3 with TRBJ2-1, with 11 bases lining up with TRBD2. Germline V CDR1 and CDR2: MNHEY, SVGEGT. The V and J ends lost 7 bases and 3 bases, in that order; junction bases with no gene match: 8. CDR3 length equals 16 residues. The CDR3 loop is CASNPGGLAGYNEQFF. In DNA form, the CDR3 reads TGTGCCAGCAACCCCGGTGGACTAGCGGGCTACAATGAGCAGTTCTTC.

The rearrangement links TRBV7-2 to TRBJ1-2; 10 bases line up with TRBD1. The CDR3 loop spans 15 amino acids. Germline V gives CDR1 SGHTA, CDR2 FQGNSA. Germline trimming cut 8 bases from V and 2 bases from J; bases unmatched to any gene: 8. The CDR3, as DNA: TGTGCCAGCCTAGACAAGACAGGGGGCAACTATGGCTACACCTTC. Protein sequence: CASLDKTGGNYGYTF.

This chain links TRBV13 with TRBJ2-1; 13 nucleotides line up with TRBD2. The germline CDR1 and CDR2 sequences are PRHDT and FYEKMQ (reference sequence). The trim removed 3 bases at V and 7 bases at J, leaving 3 bases unmatched. This CDR3 is built from 15 residues. The CDR3 DNA follows: TGTGCCAGCAGCTTCTTGACTAGCGGGAGGAATGAGCAGTTCTTC. Protein: CASSFLTSGRNEQFF.

The chain carries TRBV18 and TRBJ2-6; D uncertain. CDR3 size: 17 residues. Per the germline V gene, CDR1 is KGHSH and CDR2 is LQKENI. Between the trimmed V and J ends, which lost 3 bases and 1 base, there was a span of 13 bases. The DNA for the CDR3 is TGTGCCAGCTCACCCGCCCGGGTGGCGTCTGGGGCCAACGTCCTGACTTTC. This encodes CASSPARVASGANVLTF.

This clonotype has just a few counts. The rearrangement links TRBV18 to TRBJ2-3, with D tentatively TRBD2 (6 bases). CDR1 KGHSH and CDR2 LQKENI come from the germline V gene. The CDR3 runs 14 residues. V lost 2 bases and J 4 bases, leaving 10 bases between the germline ends. The CDR3 reads CASSPGGTADTQYF. CDR3 DNA sequence: TGTGCCAGCTCACCAGGGGGGACTGCAGATACGCAGTATTTT.

The chain couples TRBV4-2 to TRBJ2-1, with D tentatively TRBD2 (5 bases). Germline-derived CDR1 and CDR2 are LGHNA and YNFKEQ. The ends were cut back, 0 bases at V and 2 bases at J, with 11 bases in the middle. CDR3 size: 16 residues. CDR3 region: CASSQDPLGTYNEQFF. CDR3 in DNA: TGTGCCAGCAGCCAAGATCCACTAGGGACCTACAATGAGCAGTTCTTC.

The V gene is TRBV20-1, the J gene TRBJ2-3; no clear D. Looked up from germline, CDR1 is DFQATT and CDR2 is SNEGSKA (reference sequence). Trimming took off 0 bases at V and 5 bases at J, with 18 bases between the two ends. The CDR3 is 16 amino acids. CDR3 amino acids: CSARETQTRRRDTQYF. The DNA for the CDR3 is TGCAGTGCTAGAGAAACCCAAACACGTCGGAGAGATACGCAGTATTTT.

This clonotype has only one observation. This chain connects TRBV7-3 to TRBJ1-1; D gene unclear. The V end was cut by 3 bases, the J end by 0 bases, with 5 bases between. The CDR3 consists of 13 residues. Germline CDR1 reads SGHTA; CDR2 reads FQGTGA. CDR3 loop: CASSFTVNTEAFF. As DNA, the CDR3 is TGTGCCAGCAGCTTCACAGTGAACACTGAAGCTTTCTTT.

This chain connects TRBV30 to TRBJ2-1; D is ambiguous. V lost 6 bases and J lost 5, with 11 bases in between. CDR3 length equals 12 residues. CDR1 GTSNPN and CDR2 SVGIG come from the germline V gene (reference sequence). The CDR3 loop is CACSLNDNEQFF. Here the CDR3 DNA reads TGTGCCTGCAGCCTTAACGACAATGAGCAGTTCTTC. Drawing the rest from reference TRBV30 and TRBJ2-1, the complete variable domain is SQTIHQWPATLVQPVGSPLSLECTVEGTSNPNLYWYRQAAGRGLQLLFYSVGIGQISSEVPQNLSASRPQDRQFILSSKKLLLSDSGFYLCACSLNDNEQFFGPGTRLTVL.

The chain employs TRBV5-1 and TRBJ2-3; a weak D match, TRBD2 (6 bases). The germline gives CDR1 SGHRS, CDR2 YFSETQ. The CDR3 consists of 14 residues. V lost 3 bases and J 4 bases, leaving 12 bases between the germline ends. The chain's CDR3 is CASSSGGSSDTQYF. For the CDR3, the DNA is TGCGCCAGCAGCTCCGGGGGATCATCAGATACGCAGTATTTT.

The genes are TRBV7-2 and TRBJ2-3, with D hard to call. V gave up 0 bases and J gave up 2 bases, with 9 bases separating them. Germline V lookup: CDR1 SGHTA, CDR2 FQGNSA. The CDR3 is made up of 15 amino acids. DNA of the CDR3: TGTGCCAGCAGCTTAGCGCCGGCAATCACAGATACGCAGTATTTT. Protein: CASSLAPAITDTQYF. The full variable domain, its missing parts supplied by reference TRBV7-2 and TRBJ2-3, is GAGVSQSPSNKVTEKGKDVELRCDPISGHTALYWYRQSLGQGLEFLIYFQGNSAPDKSGLPSDRFSAERTGGSVSTLTIQRTQQEDSAVYLCASSLAPAITDTQYFGPGTRLTVL.